This TCR beta chain was captured in a study of regulatory T cells in long-lasting Graves disease. The time point here: newly diagnosed GD, antithyroid drugs for less than 3 months. PBMC-extracted RNA yielded the TCR library. Germline V gene lookup returns CDR1 DFQATT and CDR2 SNEGSKA (reference sequence). V was shortened by 3 bases and J by 5 bases, with 22 bases between the two germline ends. CDR3 length: 16 amino acids. Sequencing libraries for TCR beta were prepared with iRepertoire HTBI primers and Arm-PCR of CDR3 regions. TCRdb reprocessed the multiplex PCR reads via MiXCR and lists one record per CDR3 protein. The table includes 400,000 to 550,000 distinct CDR3 sequences, roughly 15% detected once. This clonotype was seen ten or more times. Separately, the same data were catalogued under a study of T cells in Graves' hyperthyroidism and ophthalmopathy.

The J gene is TRBJ2-5, the V gene TRBV20-1; D might be TRBD2 (6 bases). This specimen consisted of peripheral blood mononuclear cells (PBMCs), obtained at new diagnosis, from a patient treated with antithyroid drugs. This TCR derives from a woman between 18 and 29 years old with Graves disease. The CDR3 nucleotides read TGCAGTGCTAGGATCCGCCGTAGCGGCAGTTGGGAGACCCAGTACTTC. As protein: CSARIRRSGSWETQYF.